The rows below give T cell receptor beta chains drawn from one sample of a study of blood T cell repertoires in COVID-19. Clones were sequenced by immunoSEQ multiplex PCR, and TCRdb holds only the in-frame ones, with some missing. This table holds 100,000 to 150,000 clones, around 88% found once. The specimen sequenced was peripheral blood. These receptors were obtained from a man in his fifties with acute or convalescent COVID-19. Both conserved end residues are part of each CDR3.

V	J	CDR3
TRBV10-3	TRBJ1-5	CASHGSINQPQHF
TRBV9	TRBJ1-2	CASSRGGTEGYGYTF
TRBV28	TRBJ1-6	CASSSRGTAYNSPLHF
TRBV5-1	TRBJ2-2	CASSFGTQNTGELFF
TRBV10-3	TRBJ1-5	CAISEGARQPQHF
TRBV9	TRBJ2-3	CASSVGSIGGFTDTQYF
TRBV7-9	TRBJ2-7	CASSPPTYEQYF
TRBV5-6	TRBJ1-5	CASSFTGREQPQHF
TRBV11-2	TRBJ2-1	CASSLDGTSGYNEQFF
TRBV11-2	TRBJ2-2	CASSRDRGRSTGELFF
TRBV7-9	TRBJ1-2	CASSLSFYGYTF
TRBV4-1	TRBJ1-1	CASSQLGGNTEAFF
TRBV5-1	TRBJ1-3	CASSLGQGNTIYF
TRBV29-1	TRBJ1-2	CSDSGTGARGYTF
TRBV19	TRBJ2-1	CASSTDHPTGTWNEQFF
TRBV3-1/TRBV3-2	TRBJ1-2	CASSQGGTGIYGYTF
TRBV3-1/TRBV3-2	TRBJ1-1	CASSDRPNTEAFF
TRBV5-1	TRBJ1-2	CASSSDRGGYTF
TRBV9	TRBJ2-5	CASSPRTAPQETQYF
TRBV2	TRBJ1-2	CASSPSRTARNYGYTF
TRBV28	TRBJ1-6	CASRLGGGNNSPLHF
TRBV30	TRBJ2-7	CAWSVWGGGYEQYF
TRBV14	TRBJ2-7	CASSQAGTGEYF
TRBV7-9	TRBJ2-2	CASSLGRGRTGELFF
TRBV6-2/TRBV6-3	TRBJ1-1	CASSYERGNLQRREAFF
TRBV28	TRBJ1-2	CASSDAGHLYGYTF
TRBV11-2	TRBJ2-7	CASSSAPGNEQYF
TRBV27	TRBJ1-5	CASSDGDSNQPQHF
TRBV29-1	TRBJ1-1	CSVQNRINTEAFF
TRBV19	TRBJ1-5	CASSSPQGARGNQPQHF
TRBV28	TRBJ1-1	CASSPTGRERAFF
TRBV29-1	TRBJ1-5	CSVLQGAGNQPQHF
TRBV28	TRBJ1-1	CASRQVDTEAFF
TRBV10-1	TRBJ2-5	CASSESVGGMETQYF
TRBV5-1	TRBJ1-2	CASSLVGGNTGYTF
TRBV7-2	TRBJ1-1	CASSPQGGGTEAFF
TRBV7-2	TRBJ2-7	CASSSSGSLSYEQYF